This entry lists 5 T cell receptor beta chains sequenced from one sample in a study of T cell changes during pregnancy in multiple sclerosis. Profiled with immunoSEQ multiplex PCR; TCRdb holds only in-frame clones, not every one. The sample contains about 38,000 clones, roughly 89% of which appear only once. Sequencing used CD8+ T cells from peripheral blood mononuclear cells, obtained in the second trimester of pregnancy. The receptor source for this set is a female donor with multiple sclerosis, enrolled in a pregnancy study.

This chain links TRBV2 with TRBJ2-7; TRBD2 agrees at 7 bases. CDR1 SNHLY and CDR2 FYNNEI come from the germline V gene. CDR3 length: 13 amino acids. Germline trimming cut 9 bases from V and 0 bases from J; bases unmatched to any gene: 5. The CDR3 DNA reads as TGTGCCAGGGCGCGGGAGAGCTCCTACGAGCAGTACTTC. It is translated as CARARESSYEQYF.

The V call is TRBV11-3, the J call TRBJ2-1; 11 bases line up with TRBD2. The CDR3 length is 15 residues. In germline, CDR1 is SGHNT, CDR2 YENEEA. The V gene end was trimmed by 5 bases and the J gene end by 7 bases; junction bases not matched to a gene: 7. CDR3 sequence reads: CASSNSGGAFNEQFF. DNA for the CDR3: TGTGCCAGCAGCAATAGCGGGGGGGCTTTTAATGAGCAGTTCTTC.

The V call is TRBV19, the J call TRBJ2-7; 11 nucleotides line up with TRBD1. This CDR3 is 14 amino acids long. Looked up from germline, CDR1 is LNHDA and CDR2 is SQIVND (reference sequence). Losses at the gene ends were 8 bases for V and 5 bases for J; bases not matched to a gene: 8. The CDR3 DNA follows: TGTGCCAGTGCTCCGGGACAGGGGGTTAACGAGCAGTACTTC. As protein: CASAPGQGVNEQYF.

This clone was seen many times. The chain carries TRBV6-1 and TRBJ2-7; D is possibly TRBD1 (6 bases). CDR1 is MNHNS and CDR2 is SASEGT in the germline V gene. Trimming took 2 bases from V and 2 from J, leaving 13 bases between them. The CDR3 runs to 15 residues. The CDR3 region has the DNA TGTGCCAGCAGTGAACAGGACAGCCCAGCCTACGAGCAGTACTTC. Amino acids: CASSEQDSPAYEQYF.

The genes are TRBV27 and TRBJ1-2; the match to TRBD1 covers 9 bases. In germline, CDR1 is MNHEY, CDR2 SMNVEV (reference sequence). Trimming at V came to 5 bases and at J to 4 bases, leaving 11 bases not matched to a gene. The CDR3 is 16 residues long. CDR3 sequence (DNA): TGTGCCAGCAGTCCCTCGTTGGACAGGGGTCTCTATGGCTACACCTTC. Encoded protein: CASSPSLDRGLYGYTF.